The T cell receptor (beta chain) under discussion was sequenced for a study of T cells in Graves' hyperthyroidism and ophthalmopathy. This CDR3 region has 17 residues. The V and J ends lost 8 bases and 2 bases respectively, with 19 bases between them. CDR1 KGHSH and CDR2 LQKENI come from the germline V gene. What was amplified from RNA transcripts were TCR beta CDR3 regions. The study used the HTBI primer set for a first-round RT-PCR of the TCR CDR3. Using its own MiXCR run on the multiplex PCR reads, TCRdb lists one record per CDR3 protein. The table has 90,000 to 120,000 distinct CDR3 sequences, more than 15% seen once; the top ten hold around two fifths.

This rearrangement joins TRBV18 to TRBJ2-6; D is tentatively TRBD1 or TRBD2 (5 bases each). Sequenced sample: blood. This receptor was taken from a woman between 45 and 60 years old with Graves' hyperthyroidism. The CDR3 loop reads CASRGTGLLPGANVLTF. The CDR3 DNA is TGTGCCAGCCGGGGAACAGGATTACTCCCTGGGGCCAACGTCCTGACTTTC.